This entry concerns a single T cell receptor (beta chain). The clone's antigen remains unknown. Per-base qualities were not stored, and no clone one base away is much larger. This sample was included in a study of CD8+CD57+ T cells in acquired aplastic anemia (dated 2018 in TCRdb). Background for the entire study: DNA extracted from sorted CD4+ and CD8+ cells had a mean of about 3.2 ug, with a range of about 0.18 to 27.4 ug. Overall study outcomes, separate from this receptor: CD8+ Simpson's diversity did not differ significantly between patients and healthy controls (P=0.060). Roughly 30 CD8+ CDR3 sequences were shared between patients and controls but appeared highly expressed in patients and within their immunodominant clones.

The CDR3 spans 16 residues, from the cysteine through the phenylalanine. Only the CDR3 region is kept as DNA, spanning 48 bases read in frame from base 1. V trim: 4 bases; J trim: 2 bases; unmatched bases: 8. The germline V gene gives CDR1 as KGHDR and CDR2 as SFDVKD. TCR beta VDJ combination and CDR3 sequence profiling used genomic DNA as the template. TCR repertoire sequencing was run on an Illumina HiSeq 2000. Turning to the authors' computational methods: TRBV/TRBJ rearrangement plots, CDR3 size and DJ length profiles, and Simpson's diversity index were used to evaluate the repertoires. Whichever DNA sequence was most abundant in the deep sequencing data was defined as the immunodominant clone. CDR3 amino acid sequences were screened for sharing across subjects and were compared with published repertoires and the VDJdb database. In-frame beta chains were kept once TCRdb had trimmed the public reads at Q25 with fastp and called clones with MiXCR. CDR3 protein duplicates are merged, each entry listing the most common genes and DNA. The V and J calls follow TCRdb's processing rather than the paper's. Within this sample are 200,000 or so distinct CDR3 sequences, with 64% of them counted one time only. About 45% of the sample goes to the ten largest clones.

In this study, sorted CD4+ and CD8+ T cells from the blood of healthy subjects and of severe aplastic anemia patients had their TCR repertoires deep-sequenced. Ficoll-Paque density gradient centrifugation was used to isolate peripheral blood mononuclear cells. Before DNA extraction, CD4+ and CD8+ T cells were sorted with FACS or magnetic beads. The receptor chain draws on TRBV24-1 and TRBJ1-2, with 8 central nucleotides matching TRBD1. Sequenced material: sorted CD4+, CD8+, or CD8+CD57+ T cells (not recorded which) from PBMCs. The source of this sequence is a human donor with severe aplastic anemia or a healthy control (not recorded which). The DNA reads TGTGCCACCAGTGACACGGACAGGGAGGCGAACTATGGCTACACCTTC. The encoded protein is CATSDTDREANYGYTF.